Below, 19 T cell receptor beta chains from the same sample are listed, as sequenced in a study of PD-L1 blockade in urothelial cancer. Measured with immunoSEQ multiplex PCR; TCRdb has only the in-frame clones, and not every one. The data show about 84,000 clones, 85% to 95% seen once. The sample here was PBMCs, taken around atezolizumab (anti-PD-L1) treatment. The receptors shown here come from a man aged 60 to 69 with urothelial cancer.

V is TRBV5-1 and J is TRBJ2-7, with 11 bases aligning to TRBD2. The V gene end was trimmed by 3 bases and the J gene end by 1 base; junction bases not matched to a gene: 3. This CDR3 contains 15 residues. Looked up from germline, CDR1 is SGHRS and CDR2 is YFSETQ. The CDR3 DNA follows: TGCGCCAGCAGCTATTCTAGCGGGGGGTCCTACGAGCAGTACTTC. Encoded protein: CASSYSSGGSYEQYF.

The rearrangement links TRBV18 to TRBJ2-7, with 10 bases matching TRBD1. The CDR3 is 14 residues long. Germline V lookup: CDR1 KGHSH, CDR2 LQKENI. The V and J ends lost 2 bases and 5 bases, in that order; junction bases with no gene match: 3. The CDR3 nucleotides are TGTGCCAGCTCACCAAGGACAGGGGGAGACGAGCAGTACTTC. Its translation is CASSPRTGGDEQYF.

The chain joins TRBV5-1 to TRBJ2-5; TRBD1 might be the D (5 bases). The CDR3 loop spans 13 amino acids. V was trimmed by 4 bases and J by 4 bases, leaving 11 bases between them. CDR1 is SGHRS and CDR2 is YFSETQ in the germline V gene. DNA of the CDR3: TGCGCCAGCAGCCAGGATAGGGGAGAGACCCAGTACTTC. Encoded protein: CASSQDRGETQYF.

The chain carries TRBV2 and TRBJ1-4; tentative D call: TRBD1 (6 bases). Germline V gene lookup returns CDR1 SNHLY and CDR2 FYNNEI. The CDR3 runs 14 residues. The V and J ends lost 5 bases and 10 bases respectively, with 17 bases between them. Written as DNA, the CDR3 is TGTGCCAGCAGTCTACAGGGAAGGTTGGCAAAACTGTTTTTT. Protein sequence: CASSLQGRLAKLFF.

The CDR3 loop is CAAQGTYNEQFF. DNA of the CDR3: TGTGCCGCACAGGGGACCTACAATGAGCAGTTCTTC. The chain is built from TRBV6-5 and TRBJ2-1; 7 bases map to TRBD1. Trimming took 11 bases from V and 2 from J; bases not matched to a gene: 3. CDR1 is MNHEY, CDR2 SVGAGI, per germline. The CDR3 is 12 residues long.

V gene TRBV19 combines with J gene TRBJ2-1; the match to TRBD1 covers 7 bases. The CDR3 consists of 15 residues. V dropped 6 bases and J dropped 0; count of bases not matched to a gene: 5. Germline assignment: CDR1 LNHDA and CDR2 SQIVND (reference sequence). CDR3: CASSPGTVSYNEQFF. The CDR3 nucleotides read TGTGCCAGTAGCCCAGGGACAGTCTCCTACAATGAGCAGTTCTTC.

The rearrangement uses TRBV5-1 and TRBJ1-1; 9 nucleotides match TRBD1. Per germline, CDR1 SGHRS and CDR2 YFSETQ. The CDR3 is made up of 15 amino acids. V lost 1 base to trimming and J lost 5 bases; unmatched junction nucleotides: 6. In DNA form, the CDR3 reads TGCGCCAGCAGCTTGAGGGACAGGGTTGGGACTGAAGCTTTCTTT. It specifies CASSLRDRVGTEAFF.

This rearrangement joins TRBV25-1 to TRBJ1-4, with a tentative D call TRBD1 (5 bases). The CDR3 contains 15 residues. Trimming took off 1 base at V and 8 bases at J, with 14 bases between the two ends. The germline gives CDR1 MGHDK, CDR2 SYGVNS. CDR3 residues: CASSEFTGSQEKLFF. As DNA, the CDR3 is TGTGCCAGCAGTGAATTCACAGGCTCCCAAGAAAAACTGTTTTTT.

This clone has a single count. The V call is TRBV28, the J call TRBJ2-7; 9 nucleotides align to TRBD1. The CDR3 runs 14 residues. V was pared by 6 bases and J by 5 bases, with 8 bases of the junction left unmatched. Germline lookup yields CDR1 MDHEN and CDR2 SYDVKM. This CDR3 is CASSHDRGNDEQYF. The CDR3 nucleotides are TGTGCCAGCAGCCATGACAGGGGGAACGACGAGCAGTACTTC.

This chain's CDR3 is CASSLEEGAELFF. The CDR3 coding sequence is TGTGCCAGCAGCTTGGAGGAGGGGGCGGAGCTGTTTTTT. This chain connects TRBV5-4 to TRBJ2-2, with D perhaps TRBD1 (7 bases). The CDR3 runs to 13 residues. Looked up from germline, CDR1 is SGHNT and CDR2 is YYREEE (reference sequence). The V and J ends lost 0 bases and 10 bases respectively, with 10 bases between them.

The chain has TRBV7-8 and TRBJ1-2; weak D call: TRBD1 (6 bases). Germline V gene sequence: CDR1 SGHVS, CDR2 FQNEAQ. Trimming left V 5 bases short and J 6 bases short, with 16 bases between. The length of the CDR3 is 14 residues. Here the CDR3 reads CASSLQGNPNGYTF. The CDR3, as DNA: TGTGCCAGCAGCCTACAGGGAAACCCAAATGGCTACACCTTC.

CDR3 sequence: CASSVSGGQVHEKLFF. The CDR3, as DNA: TGTGCCAGCAGCGTCTCGGGGGGCCAGGTTCATGAAAAACTGTTTTTT. This chain joins TRBV9 and TRBJ1-4, with D perhaps TRBD1 (6 bases). V gave up 2 bases and J gave up 6 bases, with 17 bases separating them. Germline lookup yields CDR1 SGDLS and CDR2 YYNGEE. The CDR3 is 16 residues long.

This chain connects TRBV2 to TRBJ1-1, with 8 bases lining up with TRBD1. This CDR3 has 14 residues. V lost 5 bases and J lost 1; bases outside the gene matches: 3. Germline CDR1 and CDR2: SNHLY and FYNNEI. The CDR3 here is CASSRDRSNTEAFF. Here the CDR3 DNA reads TGTGCCAGCAGTCGGGACAGGTCGAACACTGAAGCTTTCTTT. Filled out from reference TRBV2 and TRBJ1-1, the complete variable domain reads EPEVTQTPSHQVTQMGQEVILRCVPISNHLYFYWYRQILGQKVEFLVSFYNNEISEKSEIFDDQFSVERPDGSNFTLKIRSTKLEDSAMYFCASSRDRSNTEAFFGQGTRLTVV.

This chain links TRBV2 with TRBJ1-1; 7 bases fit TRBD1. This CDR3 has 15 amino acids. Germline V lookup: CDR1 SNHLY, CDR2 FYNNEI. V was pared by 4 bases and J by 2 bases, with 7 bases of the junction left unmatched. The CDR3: CASSVQGNGNTEAFF. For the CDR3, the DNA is TGTGCCAGCAGTGTACAGGGGAACGGTAACACTGAAGCTTTCTTT.

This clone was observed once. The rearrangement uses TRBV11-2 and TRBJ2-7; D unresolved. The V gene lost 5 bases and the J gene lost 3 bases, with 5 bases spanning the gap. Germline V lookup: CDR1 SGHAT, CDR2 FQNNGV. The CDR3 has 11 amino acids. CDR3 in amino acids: CASSVYYEQYF. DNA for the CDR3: TGTGCCAGCAGCGTTTACTACGAGCAGTACTTC.

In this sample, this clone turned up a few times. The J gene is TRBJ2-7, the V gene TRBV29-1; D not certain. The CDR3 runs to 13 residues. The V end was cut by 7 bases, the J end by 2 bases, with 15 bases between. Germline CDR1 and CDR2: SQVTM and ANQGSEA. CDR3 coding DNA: TGCAGCGCAAATACTCACCCGACCTACGAGCAGTACTTC. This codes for CSANTHPTYEQYF.

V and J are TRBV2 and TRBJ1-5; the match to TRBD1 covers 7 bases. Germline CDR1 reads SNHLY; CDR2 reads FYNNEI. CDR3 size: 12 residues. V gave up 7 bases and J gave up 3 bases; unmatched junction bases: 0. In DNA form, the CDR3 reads TGTGCCAGCAAGGGGGCCAATCAGCCCCAGCATTTT. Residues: CASKGANQPQHF.

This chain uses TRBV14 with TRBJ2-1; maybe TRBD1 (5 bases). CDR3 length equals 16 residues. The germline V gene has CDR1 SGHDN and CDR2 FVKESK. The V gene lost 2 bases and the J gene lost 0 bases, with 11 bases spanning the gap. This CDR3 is CASSQLGASSYNEQFF. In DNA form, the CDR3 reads TGTGCCAGCAGCCAACTAGGGGCTAGCTCCTACAATGAGCAGTTCTTC.

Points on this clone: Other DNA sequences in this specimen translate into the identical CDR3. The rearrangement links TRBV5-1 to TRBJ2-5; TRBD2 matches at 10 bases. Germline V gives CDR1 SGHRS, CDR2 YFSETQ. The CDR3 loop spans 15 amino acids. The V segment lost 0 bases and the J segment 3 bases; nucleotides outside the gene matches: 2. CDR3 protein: CASSLAGTSEETQYF. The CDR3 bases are TGCGCCAGCAGCTTGGCCGGGACTAGCGAAGAGACCCAGTACTTC.